A single sample is the source of the 16 T cell receptor beta chains below, sequenced in a study of cytomegalovirus exposure and HLA in healthy donors. This PCR relied on a set of 60 Vbeta primers and 13 Jbeta primers. The table came from immunoSEQ multiplex PCR; TCRdb's copy has only in-frame clones and leaves some out. The repertoire includes approximately 81,000 clones, more than 60% of them detected once, and 2.5% to 3.5% sits in the top ten. Sequenced input: PBMCs. Receptors originate from a man between 50 and 59 years old in good health and CMV-seropositive.

This clone has only one observation. The CDR3 is CASSLGLVLEQYF. The CDR3 DNA reads as TGTGCCAGCAGCTTAGGACTAGTCCTCGAGCAGTACTTC. The chain couples TRBV7-2 to TRBJ2-7; tentatively, D is TRBD2 (6 bases). The CDR3 length is 13 residues. Trimming removed 1 base at V and 6 bases at J, with 10 bases between. The germline CDR1 and CDR2 sequences are SGHTA and FQGNSA. The full variable domain, its missing parts supplied by reference TRBV7-2 and TRBJ2-7, is GAGVSQSPSNKVTEKGKDVELRCDPISGHTALYWYRQSLGQGLEFLIYFQGNSAPDKSGLPSDRFSAERTGGSVSTLTIQRTQQEDSAVYLCASSLGLVLEQYFGPGTRLTVT.

The chain is built from TRBV7-3 and TRBJ2-1, with D possibly TRBD2 on 5 matching bases. The CDR3 contains 16 residues. Germline V gene sequence: CDR1 SGHTA, CDR2 FQGTGA. The V gene lost 1 base and the J gene lost 2 bases, with 12 bases spanning the gap. Here the CDR3 DNA reads TGTGCCAGCAGCTTAAGACCGGGAACTACCTACAATGAGCAGTTCTTC. Residues: CASSLRPGTTYNEQFF.

The gene calls are TRBV25-1 and TRBJ1-2, with D perhaps TRBD1 (6 bases). This CDR3 region has 13 residues. The V gene's germline CDR1 is MGHDK and CDR2 SYGVNS. The V and J ends lost 5 bases and 8 bases respectively, with 15 bases between them. CDR3 region: CASSYGGRSGYTF. CDR3 nucleotide sequence: TGTGCCAGCAGTTACGGGGGGCGAAGCGGCTACACCTTC.

The genes are TRBV11-3 and TRBJ1-1, with D tentatively TRBD1 (6 bases). CDR1 SGHNT and CDR2 YENEEA come from the germline V gene. V was pared by 4 bases and J by 0 bases, with 9 bases between. The CDR3 has 14 residues. The CDR3 DNA reads TGTGCCAGCAGCTCCACAGGGTTGAACACTGAAGCTTTCTTT. Translating it yields CASSSTGLNTEAFF. The entire variable domain, with the rest obtained from reference TRBV11-3 and TRBJ1-1, is as follows: EAGVVQSPRYKIIEKKQPVAFWCNPISGHNTLYWYLQNLGQGPELLIRYENEEAVDDSQLPKDRFSAERLKGVDSTLKIQPAELGDSAVYLCASSSTGLNTEAFFGQGTRLTVV.

The sample holds a few counts of this clone. The chain carries TRBV5-1 and TRBJ1-1, with 9 bases fitting TRBD1. CDR3 length equals 15 residues. V shed 7 bases, J shed 3 bases, and the junction held 10 bases outside the gene matches. The germline gives CDR1 SGHRS, CDR2 YFSETQ. The CDR3 is CASGDRGGRDTEAFF. The CDR3, as DNA: TGCGCCAGCGGTGACAGGGGGGGAAGAGACACTGAAGCTTTCTTT.

This clone showed up just once. A junction end diverges from the germline sequence, so it may reflect a read error. V gene TRBV9 combines with J gene TRBJ2-6, with a possible D match to TRBD1 (5 bases). Germline V gene lookup returns CDR1 SGDLS and CDR2 YYNGEE. The CDR3 totals 12 residues. In DNA, the CDR3 is TGTGCCAGCAGCCCCAGGGCCAACGGCCTGACTTTC. Amino acid sequence: CASSPRANGLTF.

This clone was observed a single time. The chain carries TRBV7-6 and TRBJ2-3; TRBD1 aligns across 7 bases. V was pared by 1 base and J by 4 bases, with 11 bases of the junction left unmatched. Germline CDR1 is SGHVS and CDR2 is FNYEAQ. This CDR3 contains 17 residues. CDR3: CASSLGVGTEIADTQYF. The DNA of the CDR3 is TGTGCCAGCAGCTTAGGGGTGGGGACAGAAATCGCAGATACGCAGTATTTT.

J is TRBJ1-5 and V is TRBV19, with TRBD1 identical over 8 bases. CDR3 size: 16 residues. The germline V gene encodes CDR1 LNHDA and CDR2 SQIVND (reference sequence). The V and J ends lost 2 bases and 0 bases, in that order; junction bases with no gene match: 3. CDR3 protein: CASSIWTGTSNQPQHF. DNA for the CDR3: TGTGCCAGTAGTATATGGACAGGGACTAGCAATCAGCCCCAGCATTTT.

The chain carries TRBV6-1 and TRBJ2-1; maybe TRBD2 (5 bases). The CDR3 runs 9 residues. CDR1 is MNHNS and CDR2 is SASEGT in the germline V gene. V lost 8 bases, J lost 9 bases, and 5 bases lay in between. CDR3 residues: CASGGEQFF. CDR3 bases: TGTGCCAGCGGAGGTGAGCAGTTCTTC.

The chain couples TRBV10-3 to TRBJ1-5, with D unresolved. The CDR3 consists of 13 residues. V lost 6 bases and J 4 bases, leaving 10 bases between the germline ends. The germline CDR1 and CDR2 sequences are ENHRY and SYGVKD. DNA of the CDR3: TGTGCCATCAGGGCGGCAGCTAATCAGCCCCAGCATTTT. Translation: CAIRAAANQPQHF.

The chain couples TRBV5-3 to TRBJ1-4; TRBD1 agrees at 10 bases. TRBV5-3 is an open reading frame, and its role is uncertain. V lost 1 base, J lost 8 bases, and 14 bases stayed unmatched. The CDR3 covers 18 residues. Written as DNA, the CDR3 is TGTGCCAGAAGCTTGAGTCGGACAGGGGGGTCTCGGGGGGAAAAACTGTTTTTT. Protein sequence: CARSLSRTGGSRGEKLFF.

The chain carries TRBV11-2 and TRBJ2-5; 11 positions agree with TRBD2. The CDR3 is 14 residues long. Germline loops: CDR1 SGHAT, CDR2 FQNNGV. The junction had 4 bases not matched to a gene; V was cut back by 5 bases and J by 5 bases. CDR3 sequence: CASSHRTSGETQYF. CDR3 nucleotides: TGTGCCAGCAGCCACAGGACTAGCGGGGAGACCCAGTACTTC.

This chain joins TRBV9 and TRBJ2-7; D perhaps matches TRBD1 (6 bases). The V gene's germline CDR1 is SGDLS and CDR2 YYNGEE. This CDR3 comprises 13 residues. The germline V and J ends were trimmed by 0 bases and 6 bases, with 10 bases remaining between them. CDR3 residues: CASSVEGVTEQYF. The CDR3 nucleotides read TGTGCCAGCAGCGTAGAGGGGGTGACCGAGCAGTACTTC.

The rearrangement joins TRBV19 to TRBJ2-7, with a tentative D call TRBD2 (5 bases). Germline lookup yields CDR1 LNHDA and CDR2 SQIVND (reference sequence). V was trimmed by 6 bases and J by 0 bases, leaving 15 bases between them. There are 15 residues in the CDR3. Here the CDR3 reads CASRGILEGSYEQYF. CDR3 sequence (DNA): TGTGCCAGTAGGGGTATCTTAGAGGGCTCCTACGAGCAGTACTTC.

The V call is TRBV5-6, the J call TRBJ1-4; 7 bases are a match to TRBD1. J gave up 6 bases and V 3 bases, and 2 bases lay outside the gene matches. Per the germline V gene, CDR1 is SGHDT and CDR2 is YYEEEE. This CDR3 is 13 amino acids long. The CDR3 region has the DNA TGTGCCAGCAGCTCGGGGACAGATGAAAAACTGTTTTTT. Translation gives CASSSGTDEKLFF.

The chain employs TRBV2 and TRBJ2-1, with 8 bases matching TRBD2. This CDR3 has 19 amino acids. Germline V gene data show CDR1 as SNHLY and CDR2 as FYNNEI. Unmatched junction bases numbered 14, after V lost 4 bases and J lost 0 bases. CDR3 in DNA: TGTGCCAGCAGTGCCGCTAGCGGGTACTACCTTAGCTCCTACAATGAGCAGTTCTTC. Translation gives CASSAASGYYLSSYNEQFF.